This T cell receptor beta chain stems from a study of T cell responses to AZD1222 COVID-19 vaccine. The method was immunoSEQ multiplex PCR; TCRdb's version includes in-frame clones alone and lacks a portion of them. Of about 160,000 clones listed, just over 90% are singletons. The CDR3 loop spans 18 amino acids. The germline CDR1 and CDR2 sequences are SGHRS and YFSETQ. Losses at the gene ends were 0 bases for V and 0 bases for J; bases not matched to a gene: 8. The TCR originated in an adult who received the AZD1222 COVID-19 vaccine. J is TRBJ2-5 and V is TRBV5-1, with 10 positions matching TRBD2. The starting material was peripheral blood, obtained 28 days after the second AZD1222 dose. The CDR3 sequence is CASSLAEGGLADQETQYF. The CDR3 nucleotides read TGCGCCAGCAGCTTGGCCGAGGGCGGACTAGCGGACCAAGAGACCCAGTACTTC. Together with reference TRBV5-1 and TRBJ2-5, the CDR3 gives the full variable domain: KAGVTQTPRYLIKTRGQQVTLSCSPISGHRSVSWYQQTPGQGLQFLFEYFSETQRNKGNFPGRFSGRQFSNSRSEMNVSTLELGDSALYLCASSLAEGGLADQETQYFGPGTRLLVL.